Below are 22 T cell receptor beta chains sequenced from a single sample in a study of T cell responses to AZD1222 COVID-19 vaccine. Sequencing used immunoSEQ multiplex PCR; TCRdb keeps in-frame clones, though not all of them. The table lists 150,000 or so clones, over 90% of them singletons. The sample here was peripheral blood, taken on day 0 of AZD1222 vaccination. The receptors derive from an adult in good health.

The V and J genes are TRBV6-1 and TRBJ2-3; 12 bases match TRBD2. V was pared by 3 bases and J by 0 bases, with 7 bases of the junction left unmatched. This CDR3 contains 18 residues. Germline CDR1 is MNHNS and CDR2 is SASEGT. The CDR3 region is CASSETMGLAGSTDTQYF. Here the CDR3 DNA reads TGTGCCAGCAGTGAGACCATGGGACTAGCGGGTAGCACAGATACGCAGTATTTT.

The chain links TRBV5-5 to TRBJ2-1, with TRBD1 as a possible D gene (6 bases). Germline V gene data show CDR1 as SGHKS and CDR2 as YYEKEE (reference sequence). The CDR3 has 14 amino acids. V was pared by 0 bases and J by 8 bases, with 12 bases between. The CDR3 is CASSLDEQGYEQFF. In nucleotides, the CDR3 is TGTGCCAGCAGCTTGGATGAACAGGGATATGAGCAGTTCTTC. The full variable domain, in which reference TRBV5-5 and TRBJ2-1 provide the parts outside the CDR3, is DAGVTQSPTHLIKTRGQQVTLRCSPISGHKSVSWYQQVLGQGPQFIFQYYEKEERGRGNFPDRFSARQFPNYSSELNVNALLLGDSALYLCASSLDEQGYEQFFGPGTRLTVL.

This clone showed up just once. This chain uses TRBV10-2 with TRBJ2-7; D possibly corresponds to TRBD2 (6 bases). CDR1 is WSHSY and CDR2 is SAAADI in the germline V gene. V shed 7 bases and J shed 0 bases, with 13 bases lying between them. The CDR3 has 14 amino acids. The DNA for the CDR3 is TGCGCCAGCAACGGGAGCCCTAACTCCTACGAGCAGTACTTC. Its translation: CASNGSPNSYEQYF.

This clone appeared a single time. The gene calls are TRBV6-5 and TRBJ1-1; possibly TRBD1 for D (5 bases). The CDR3 sequence is 12 residues long. Germline CDR1 is MNHEY and CDR2 is SVGAGI. V was shortened by 7 bases and J by 5 bases, with 11 bases between the two germline ends. The CDR3 spells CASTWPGTEAFF. For the CDR3, the DNA is TGTGCCAGCACTTGGCCAGGGACTGAAGCTTTCTTT.

This chain joins TRBV5-4 and TRBJ1-1; D unclear. Trimming pared 4 bases from V and 1 base from J, leaving 5 bases between. This CDR3 has 12 residues. Germline loops: CDR1 SGHNT, CDR2 YYREEE (reference sequence). Here the CDR3 DNA reads TGTGCCAGCAGCGGGAGGAACACTGAAGCTTTCTTT. It translates to CASSGRNTEAFF.

V and J are TRBV7-2 and TRBJ2-7; 8 nucleotides line up with TRBD2. Germline CDR1 and CDR2: SGHTA and FQGNSA. The CDR3 covers 15 residues. V was pared by 0 bases and J by 5 bases, with 6 bases of the junction left unmatched. The CDR3 region is CASSLARTSYNEQYF. Written as DNA, the CDR3 is TGTGCCAGCAGCTTAGCGAGGACTAGCTACAACGAGCAGTACTTC.

Remarks on this clone: The same CDR3 is also encoded by other DNA sequences in this sample. The chain uses TRBV3-1 (or the pseudogene TRBV3-2) and TRBJ1-4, with D unresolved. Germline-derived CDR1 and CDR2 are LGHDT and YNNKEL (reference sequence). This CDR3 is built from 14 residues. V lost 0 bases to trimming and J lost 2 bases, with 4 bases between them. DNA of the CDR3: TGTGCCAGCAGCCAAGATCTGACTAATGAAAAACTGTTTTTT. It specifies CASSQDLTNEKLFF.

With respect to this clone: Other nucleotide sequences from this sample produce the same CDR3. The chain combines TRBV27 with TRBJ2-7; D is undetermined. Trimming pared 0 bases from V and 1 base from J, leaving 4 bases between. The CDR3 length is 13 residues. Germline-derived CDR1 and CDR2 are MNHEY and SMNVEV (reference sequence). The CDR3 DNA sequence: TGTGCCAGCAGTTTATCGGGGTCCTACGAGCAGTACTTC. This encodes CASSLSGSYEQYF.

The rearrangement joins TRBV29-1 to TRBJ2-2; TRBD2 agrees at 7 bases. Trimming took 4 bases from V and 0 from J; bases not matched to a gene: 5. The CDR3 has 15 amino acids. CDR1 and CDR2 (germline): SQVTM, ANQGSEA. CDR3 DNA: TGCAGCGTTGGACCAGCGGGGACGAACACCGGGGAGCTGTTTTTT. Its translation: CSVGPAGTNTGELFF.

The V gene is TRBV2, the J gene TRBJ1-1, with D possibly TRBD1 on 5 matching bases. Germline V lookup: CDR1 SNHLY, CDR2 FYNNEI. This CDR3 contains 13 residues. Trimming removed 8 bases at V and 2 bases at J, with 12 bases between. This chain's CDR3 is CASGTDYNTEAFF. The CDR3 DNA reads as TGTGCCAGCGGGACGGACTATAACACTGAAGCTTTCTTT.

J is TRBJ1-2 and V is TRBV11-2; a possible D gene is TRBD1 (5 bases). V lost 1 base to trimming and J lost 4 bases, with 19 bases between them. Looked up from germline, CDR1 is SGHAT and CDR2 is FQNNGV. The CDR3 has 17 amino acids. The CDR3 bases are TGTGCCAGCAGCTTAGGGCGGGGACGTCAGACGAGCTATGGCTACACCTTC. This gives the protein CASSLGRGRQTSYGYTF.

This sequence joins TRBV5-6 and TRBJ2-7; D is unclear. This CDR3 region has 14 residues. Germline V gene sequence: CDR1 SGHDT, CDR2 YYEEEE. The germline V and J ends were trimmed by 2 bases and 3 bases, with 12 bases remaining between them. In DNA, the CDR3 is TGTGCCAGCAGCTTTATGAAGATAGGCTACGAGCAGTACTTC. Translated, it gives CASSFMKIGYEQYF.

The gene calls are TRBV5-1 and TRBJ2-5; possible D gene TRBD2, 5 bases. Germline lookup yields CDR1 SGHRS and CDR2 YFSETQ. Trimming took off 2 bases at V and 2 bases at J, with 22 bases between the two ends. This CDR3 is 18 amino acids long. The CDR3 DNA reads as TGCGCCAGCAGCTTCTCCTACTTGGACTCGGTACCACAAGAGACCCAGTACTTC. Its protein is CASSFSYLDSVPQETQYF.

The chain recombines TRBV7-9 with TRBJ1-1; TRBD1 might be the D (6 bases). The germline gives CDR1 SEHNR, CDR2 FQNEAQ (reference sequence). The V gene lost 8 bases and the J gene lost 0 bases, with 19 bases spanning the gap. CDR3 length: 16 residues. DNA of the CDR3: TGTGCCAGCCTTCCCTACCAGGACAGCGTGAACACTGAAGCTTTCTTT. Encoded protein: CASLPYQDSVNTEAFF.

The genes are TRBV4-1 and TRBJ2-1; 10 bases map to TRBD2. CDR1 and CDR2 from the germline V gene are MGHRA and YSYEKL. The CDR3 runs 17 residues. V shed 1 base, J shed 7 bases, and the junction held 10 bases outside the gene matches. The CDR3 bases are TGCGCCAGCAGCCAAGCCGGAAGCGGGAGGGCCAGGAATGAGCAGTTCTTC. Its translation is CASSQAGSGRARNEQFF.

This chain connects TRBV15 to TRBJ1-1; weak D call: TRBD1 (5 bases). Germline values: CDR1 LNHNV, CDR2 YYDKDF (reference sequence). CDR3 length: 12 amino acids. Trimming stripped 3 bases from V and 8 bases from J, with 10 bases between. The CDR3 is CATSRIDSEAFF. CDR3 coding DNA: TGTGCCACCAGCAGGATTGACAGCGAAGCTTTCTTT.

The chain links TRBV11-2 to TRBJ1-4; 8 bases agree with TRBD1. After removal of 4 bases from V and 7 bases from J, the junction contained 5 bases not matched to a gene. Germline-derived CDR1 and CDR2 are SGHAT and FQNNGV. CDR3 length: 14 amino acids. As DNA, the CDR3 is TGTGCCAGCAGCTCCGGACAGGGTCGTGAAAAACTGTTTTTT. It specifies CASSSGQGREKLFF. Full variable domain (missing parts from reference TRBV11-2 and TRBJ1-4): EAGVAQSPRYKIIEKRQSVAFWCNPISGHATLYWYQQILGQGPKLLIQFQNNGVVDDSQLPKDRFSAERLKGVDSTLKIQPAKLEDSAVYLCASSSGQGREKLFFGSGTQLSVL.

The rearrangement uses TRBV10-1 and TRBJ2-1, with 8 bases fitting TRBD1. CDR3 size: 14 residues. The V gene's germline CDR1 is WNHNN and CDR2 SYGVQD (reference sequence). The ends lost 9 bases at V and 6 bases at J; junction bases unmatched: 10. In DNA, the CDR3 is TGCGCCAGTTCCAGGGGGCGGGCGGTCAATGAGCAGTTCTTC. This translates into CASSRGRAVNEQFF.

The chain couples TRBV6-6 to TRBJ1-2; D is ambiguous. CDR3 size: 13 residues. The V end was cut by 7 bases, the J end by 5 bases, with 14 bases between. Germline values: CDR1 MNHNY, CDR2 SVGAGI (reference sequence). The CDR3 nucleotides read TGTGCCAGCACCCGTGAGACCCGATATGGCTACACCTTC. Translating gives CASTRETRYGYTF.

The chain recombines TRBV19 with TRBJ2-7; the match to TRBD1 covers 8 bases. Per germline, CDR1 LNHDA and CDR2 SQIVND (reference sequence). The trim removed 6 bases at V and 2 bases at J, leaving 9 bases unmatched. The CDR3 spans 15 residues. CDR3 in amino acids: CASSSQGTGAYEQYF. The CDR3 nucleotides are TGTGCCAGTAGCTCACAAGGGACAGGAGCCTACGAGCAGTACTTC.

The chain is built from TRBV29-1 and TRBJ2-1; 11 nucleotides match TRBD2. Germline-derived CDR1 and CDR2 are SQVTM and ANQGSEA. The CDR3 is made up of 17 amino acids. V gave up 0 bases and J gave up 6 bases; unmatched junction bases: 10. The CDR3 DNA is TGCAGCGTTGAAGACCGTCTTCATAGCGGGAGGGCCAATGAGCAGTTCTTC. Amino acids: CSVEDRLHSGRANEQFF.

V gene TRBV5-6 combines with J gene TRBJ1-5; D unclear. Germline V gene data show CDR1 as SGHDT and CDR2 as YYEEEE. The CDR3 is made up of 12 amino acids. The germline V and J ends were trimmed by 0 bases and 10 bases, with 8 bases remaining between them. For the CDR3, the DNA is TGTGCCAGCAGCTTGGGCAGGAGTCCCCAGCATTTT. Protein: CASSLGRSPQHF.